This T cell receptor beta chain came from a study of neurological immune-mediated disorders. Regarding the study as a whole: Private repertoires in all groups were suggested, as expanded clones shared no CDR3 amino acid sequences across subjects. Patients with HTLV-1-associated myelopathy had the highest level of TCR clonal expansion, whereas patients with multiple sclerosis had the lowest level, falling beneath the level found in healthy controls.

This clonotype was detected a few times. The antigen is not known. With 10-nucleotide random UMIs, 5'RACE was used to make the cDNA. A single run covered 15-18 subjects with over 160 million TCR-beta sequences. Using its own MiXCR run on the 5' RACE reads, TCRdb lists one record per CDR3 protein. The sample includes about 50,000 distinct CDR3 sequences, about 3.7% of them seen just once. V was pared by 2 bases and J by 7 bases, with 8 bases between. The CDR3 sequence is 12 residues long. Per the germline V gene, CDR1 is MNHEY and CDR2 is SVGAGI. This TCR derives from a man in his forties or fifties with multiple sclerosis. The rearrangement links TRBV6-5 to TRBJ1-1; tentative D call: TRBD1 (5 bases). Sequenced material: PBMCs. CDR3: CASSYGAGEAFF. In DNA, the CDR3 is TGTGCCAGCAGTTACGGGGCGGGTGAAGCTTTCTTT.